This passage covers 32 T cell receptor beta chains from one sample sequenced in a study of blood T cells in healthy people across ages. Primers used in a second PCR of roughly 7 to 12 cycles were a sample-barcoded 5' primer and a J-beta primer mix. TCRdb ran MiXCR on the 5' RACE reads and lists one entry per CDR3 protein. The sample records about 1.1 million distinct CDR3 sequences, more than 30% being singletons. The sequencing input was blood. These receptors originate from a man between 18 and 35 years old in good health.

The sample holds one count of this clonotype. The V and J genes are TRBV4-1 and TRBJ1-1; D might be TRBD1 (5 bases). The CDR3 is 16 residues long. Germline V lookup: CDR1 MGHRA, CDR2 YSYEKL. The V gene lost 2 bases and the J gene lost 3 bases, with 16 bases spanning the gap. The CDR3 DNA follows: TGCGCCAGCAGCCAACCTAGGACGGGGGAGGACACTGAAGCTTTCTTT. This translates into CASSQPRTGEDTEAFF.

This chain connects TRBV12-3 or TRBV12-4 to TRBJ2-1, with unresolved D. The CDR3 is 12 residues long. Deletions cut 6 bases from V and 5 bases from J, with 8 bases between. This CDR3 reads CASRKQNNEQFF. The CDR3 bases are TGTGCCAGCAGAAAACAAAACAATGAGCAGTTCTTC.

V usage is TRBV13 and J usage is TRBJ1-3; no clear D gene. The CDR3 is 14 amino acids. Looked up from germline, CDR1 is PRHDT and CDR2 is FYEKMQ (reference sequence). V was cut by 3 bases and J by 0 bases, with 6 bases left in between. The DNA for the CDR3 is TGTGCCAGCAGCTTTGAAAGCTCTGGAAACACCATATATTTT. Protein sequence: CASSFESSGNTIYF.

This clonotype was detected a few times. The chain's CDR3 is CSASTGTKNIQYF. In DNA, the CDR3 is TGCAGTGCTAGTACAGGCACCAAAAACATTCAGTACTTC. V usage is TRBV20-1 and J usage is TRBJ2-4; D might be TRBD1 (5 bases). The CDR3 runs to 13 residues. V lost 3 bases, J lost 2 bases, and 8 bases lay in between. Germline CDR1 reads DFQATT; CDR2 reads SNEGSKA (reference sequence).

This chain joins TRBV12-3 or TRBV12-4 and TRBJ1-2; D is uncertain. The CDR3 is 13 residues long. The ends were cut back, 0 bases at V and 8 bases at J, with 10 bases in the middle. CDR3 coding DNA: TGTGCCAGCAGTTTAGCTTTGGTTTCGGGCTACACCTTC. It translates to CASSLALVSGYTF.

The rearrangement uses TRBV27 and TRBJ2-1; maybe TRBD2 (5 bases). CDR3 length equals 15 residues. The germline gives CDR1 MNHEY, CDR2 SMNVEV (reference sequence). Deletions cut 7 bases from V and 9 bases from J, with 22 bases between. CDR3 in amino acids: CASTQPPVDAGEQFF. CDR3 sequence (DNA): TGTGCCAGCACCCAGCCCCCGGTAGACGCGGGTGAGCAGTTCTTC.

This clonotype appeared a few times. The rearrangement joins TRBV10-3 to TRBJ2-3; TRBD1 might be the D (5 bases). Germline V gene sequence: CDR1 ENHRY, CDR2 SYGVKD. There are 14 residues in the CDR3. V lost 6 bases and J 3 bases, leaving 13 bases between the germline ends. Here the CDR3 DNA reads TGTGCCATCAGCCCAGGTGGGGCTACAGATACGCAGTATTTT. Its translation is CAISPGGATDTQYF.

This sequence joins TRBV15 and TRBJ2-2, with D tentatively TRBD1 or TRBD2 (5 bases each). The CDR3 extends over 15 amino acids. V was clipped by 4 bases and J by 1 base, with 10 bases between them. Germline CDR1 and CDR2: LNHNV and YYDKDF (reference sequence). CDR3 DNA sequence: TGTGCCACCAGCACGGGACGGATGAACACCGGGGAGCTGTTTTTT. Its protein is CATSTGRMNTGELFF. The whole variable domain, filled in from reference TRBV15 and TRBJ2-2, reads DAMVIQNPRYQVTQFGKPVTLSCSQTLNHNVMYWYQQKSSQAPKLLFHYYDKDFNNEADTPDNFQSRRPNTSFCFLDIRSPGLGDTAMYLCATSTGRMNTGELFFGEGSRLTVL.

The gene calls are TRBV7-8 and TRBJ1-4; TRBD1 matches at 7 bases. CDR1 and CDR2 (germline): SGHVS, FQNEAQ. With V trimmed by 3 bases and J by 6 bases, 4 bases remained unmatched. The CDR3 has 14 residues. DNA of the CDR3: TGTGCCAGCAGCTTTGGACAGGAGGATGAAAAACTGTTTTTT. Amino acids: CASSFGQEDEKLFF.

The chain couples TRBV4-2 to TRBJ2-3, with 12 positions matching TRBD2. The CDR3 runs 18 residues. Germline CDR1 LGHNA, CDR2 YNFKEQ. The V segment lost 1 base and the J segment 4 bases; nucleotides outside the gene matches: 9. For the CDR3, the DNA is TGTGCCAGCAGCCAAGGTCTAGCGGGGGGGCTTGGTTCAGATACGCAGTATTTT. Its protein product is CASSQGLAGGLGSDTQYF.

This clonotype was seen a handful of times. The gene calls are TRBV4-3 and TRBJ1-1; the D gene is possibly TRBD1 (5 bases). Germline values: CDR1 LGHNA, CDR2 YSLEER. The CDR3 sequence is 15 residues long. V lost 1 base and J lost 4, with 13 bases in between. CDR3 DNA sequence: TGCGCCAGCAGCCAAGGGCCGGGGCACGGCACTGAAGCTTTCTTT. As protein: CASSQGPGHGTEAFF.

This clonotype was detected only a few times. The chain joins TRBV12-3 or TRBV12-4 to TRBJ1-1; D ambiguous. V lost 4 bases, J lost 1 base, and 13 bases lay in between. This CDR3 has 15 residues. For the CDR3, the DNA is TGTGCCAGCAGTTATATTTTATATAGGAACACTGAAGCTTTCTTT. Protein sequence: CASSYILYRNTEAFF.

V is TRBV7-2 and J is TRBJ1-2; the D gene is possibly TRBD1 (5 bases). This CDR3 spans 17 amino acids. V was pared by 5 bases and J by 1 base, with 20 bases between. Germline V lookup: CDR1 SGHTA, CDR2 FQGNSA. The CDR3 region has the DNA TGTGCCAGCAGCCCAAGATCGGGTCACAGGAATAACTATGGCTACACCTTC. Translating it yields CASSPRSGHRNNYGYTF.

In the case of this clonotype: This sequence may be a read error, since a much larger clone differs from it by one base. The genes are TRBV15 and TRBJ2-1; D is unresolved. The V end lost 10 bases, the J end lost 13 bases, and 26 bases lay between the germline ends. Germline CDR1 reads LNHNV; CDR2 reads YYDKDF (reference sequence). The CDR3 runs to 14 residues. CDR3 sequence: CAIKPTVGQETQFF. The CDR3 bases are TGTGCCATCAAACCCACAGTTGGGCAAGAGACCCAGTTCTTC.

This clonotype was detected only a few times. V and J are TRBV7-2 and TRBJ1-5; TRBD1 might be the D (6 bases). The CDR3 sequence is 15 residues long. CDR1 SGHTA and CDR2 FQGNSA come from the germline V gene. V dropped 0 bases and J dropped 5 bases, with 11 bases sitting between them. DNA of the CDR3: TGTGCCAGCAGCTTAGCTTCCACAGGGTATCAGCCCCAGCATTTT. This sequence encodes CASSLASTGYQPQHF.

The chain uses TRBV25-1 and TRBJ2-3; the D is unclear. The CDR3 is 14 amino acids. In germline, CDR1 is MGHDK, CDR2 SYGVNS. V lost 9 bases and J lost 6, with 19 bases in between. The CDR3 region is CARVETDQADTQYF. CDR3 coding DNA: TGTGCCAGAGTGGAAACTGACCAAGCGGATACGCAGTATTTT. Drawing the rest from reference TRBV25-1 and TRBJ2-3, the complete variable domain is EADIYQTPRYLVIGTGKKITLECSQTMGHDKMYWYQQDPGMELHLIHYSYGVNSTEKGDLSSESTVSRIRTEHFPLTLESARPSHTSQYLCARVETDQADTQYFGPGTRLTVL.

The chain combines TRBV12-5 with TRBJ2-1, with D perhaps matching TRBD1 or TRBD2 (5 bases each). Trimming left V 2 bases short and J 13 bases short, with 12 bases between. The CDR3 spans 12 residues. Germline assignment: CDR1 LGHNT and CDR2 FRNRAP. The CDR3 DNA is TGTGCTAGTGGTTTGTGGGGGAAGACCCAGTTCTTC. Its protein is CASGLWGKTQFF.

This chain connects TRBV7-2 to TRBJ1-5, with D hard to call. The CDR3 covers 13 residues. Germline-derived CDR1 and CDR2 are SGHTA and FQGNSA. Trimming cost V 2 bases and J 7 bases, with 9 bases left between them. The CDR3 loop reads CASSLNVGQPQHF. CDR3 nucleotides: TGTGCCAGCAGCTTAAACGTGGGACAGCCCCAGCATTTT.

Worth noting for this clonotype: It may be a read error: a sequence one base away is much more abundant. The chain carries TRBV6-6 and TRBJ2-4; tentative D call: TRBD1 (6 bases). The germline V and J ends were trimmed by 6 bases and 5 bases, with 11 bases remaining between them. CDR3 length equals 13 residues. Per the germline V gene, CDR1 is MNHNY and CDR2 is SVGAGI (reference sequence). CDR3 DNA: TGTGCCAGCAGCCCTTGGACAGAAAACATTCAGTACTTC. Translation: CASSPWTENIQYF.

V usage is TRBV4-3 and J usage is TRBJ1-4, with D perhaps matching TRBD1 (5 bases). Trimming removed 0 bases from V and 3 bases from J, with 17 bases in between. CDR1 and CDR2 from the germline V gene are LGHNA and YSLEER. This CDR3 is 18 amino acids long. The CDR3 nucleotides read TGCGCCAGCAGCCAAGAAGCCATCTCGGGCAGGGCTAATGAAAAACTGTTTTTT. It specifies CASSQEAISGRANEKLFF.

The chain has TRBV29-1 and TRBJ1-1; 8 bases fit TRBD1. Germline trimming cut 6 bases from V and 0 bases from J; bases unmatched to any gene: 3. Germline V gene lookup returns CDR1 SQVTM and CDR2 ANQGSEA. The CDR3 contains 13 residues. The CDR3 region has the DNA TGCAGCGTGTTCAGGGGGCTGAACACTGAAGCTTTCTTT. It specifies CSVFRGLNTEAFF. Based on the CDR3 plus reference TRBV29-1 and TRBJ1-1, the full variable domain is SAVISQKPSRDICQRGTSLTIQCQVDSQVTMMFWYRQQPGQSLTLIATANQGSEATYESGFVIDKFPISRPNLTFSTLTVSNMSPEDSSIYLCSVFRGLNTEAFFGQGTRLTVV.

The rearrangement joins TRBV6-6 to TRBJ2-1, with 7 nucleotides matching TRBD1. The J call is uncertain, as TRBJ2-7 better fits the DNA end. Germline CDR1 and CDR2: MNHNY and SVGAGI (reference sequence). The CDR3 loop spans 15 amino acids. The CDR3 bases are TGTGCCAGCAGTACAGGGGAAAGCTCCTACAATGAGCAGTACTTC. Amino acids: CASSTGESSYNEQYF.

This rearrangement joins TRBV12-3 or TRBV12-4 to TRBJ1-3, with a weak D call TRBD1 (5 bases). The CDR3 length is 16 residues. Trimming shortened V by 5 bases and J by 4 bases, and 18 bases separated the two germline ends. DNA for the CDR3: TGTGCCAGCAGTCCCTCGCAGGGCGTGAGGGGAAACACCATATATTTT. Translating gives CASSPSQGVRGNTIYF.

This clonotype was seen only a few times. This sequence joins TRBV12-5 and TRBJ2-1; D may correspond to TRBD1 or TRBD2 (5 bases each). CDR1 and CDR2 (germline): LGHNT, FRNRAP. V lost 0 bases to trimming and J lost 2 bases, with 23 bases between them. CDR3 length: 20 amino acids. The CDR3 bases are TGTGCTAGTGGTTTGGTCATCCCCTTCTCCAGGGAGAAACCCTACAATGAGCAGTTCTTC. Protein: CASGLVIPFSREKPYNEQFF. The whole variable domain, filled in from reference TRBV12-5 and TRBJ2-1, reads DARVTQTPRHKVTEMGQEVTMRCQPILGHNTVFWYRQTMMQGLELLAYFRNRAPLDDSGMPKDRFSAEMPDATLATLKIQPSEPRDSAVYFCASGLVIPFSREKPYNEQFFGPGTRLTVL.

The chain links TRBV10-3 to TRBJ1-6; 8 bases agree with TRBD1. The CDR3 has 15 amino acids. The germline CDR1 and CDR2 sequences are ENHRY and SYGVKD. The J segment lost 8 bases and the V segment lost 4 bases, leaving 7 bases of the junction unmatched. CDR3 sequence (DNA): TGTGCCATCAGTGGGACAGGGCCTCCCGATTCACCCCTCCACTTT. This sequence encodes CAISGTGPPDSPLHF.

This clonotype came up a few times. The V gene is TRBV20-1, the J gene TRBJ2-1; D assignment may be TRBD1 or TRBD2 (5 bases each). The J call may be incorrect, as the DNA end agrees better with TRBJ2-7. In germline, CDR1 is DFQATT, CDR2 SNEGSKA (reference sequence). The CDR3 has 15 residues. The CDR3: CSARDAGSSYNEQYF. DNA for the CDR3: TGCAGTGCTAGAGATGCAGGGAGCTCCTACAATGAGCAGTACTTC.

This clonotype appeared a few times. The CDR3 coding sequence is TGCGCCAGCAGCCAAGATACGGGGGATAACACTGAAGCTTTCTTT. Its protein is CASSQDTGDNTEAFF. The chain employs TRBV4-1 and TRBJ1-1; D perhaps matches TRBD1 (5 bases). Germline-derived CDR1 and CDR2 are MGHRA and YSYEKL. The CDR3 has 15 residues. The germline V and J ends were trimmed by 0 bases and 2 bases, with 10 bases remaining between them.

Written as DNA, the CDR3 is TGTGCCAGCAGCGTCCAGGGGAATAGGGATACGCAGTATTTT. Translated: CASSVQGNRDTQYF. The chain couples TRBV7-2 to TRBJ2-3; possible D gene TRBD1, 6 bases. CDR3 length equals 14 residues. Germline CDR1 reads SGHTA; CDR2 reads FQGNSA. Trimming removed 5 bases at V and 6 bases at J, with 15 bases between.

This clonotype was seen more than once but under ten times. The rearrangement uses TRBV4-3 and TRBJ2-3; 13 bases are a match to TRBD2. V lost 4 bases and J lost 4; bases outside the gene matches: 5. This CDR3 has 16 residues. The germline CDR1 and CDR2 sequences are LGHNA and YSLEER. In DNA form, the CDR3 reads TGCGCCAGCAGCCGCCGACTAGCGGGGGGCTCAGATACGCAGTATTTT. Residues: CASSRRLAGGSDTQYF.

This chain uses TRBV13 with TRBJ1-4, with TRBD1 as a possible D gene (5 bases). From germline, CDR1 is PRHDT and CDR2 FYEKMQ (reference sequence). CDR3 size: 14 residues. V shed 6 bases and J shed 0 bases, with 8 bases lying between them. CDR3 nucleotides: TGTGCCAGCAGATCAGGGACAACTAATGAAAAACTGTTTTTT. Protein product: CASRSGTTNEKLFF.

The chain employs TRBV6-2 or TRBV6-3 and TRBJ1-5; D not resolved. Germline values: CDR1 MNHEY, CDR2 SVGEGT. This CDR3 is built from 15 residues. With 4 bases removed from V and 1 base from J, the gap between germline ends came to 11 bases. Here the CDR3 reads CASSSSPSSNQPQHF. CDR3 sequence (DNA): TGTGCCAGCAGTTCCTCACCGTCGAGCAATCAGCCCCAGCATTTT.

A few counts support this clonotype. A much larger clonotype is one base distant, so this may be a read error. This chain's CDR3 is CSATNHRGQETQFF. The CDR3 DNA follows: TGCAGTGCTACCAACCATCGAGGCCAAGAGACCCAGTTCTTC. J is TRBJ2-5 and V is TRBV20-1; D not resolved. Judging by the DNA end, TRBJ2-1 fits better; the J call may be wrong. In germline, CDR1 is DFQATT, CDR2 SNEGSKA (reference sequence). The CDR3 is 14 amino acids.